Listed here are 30 T cell receptor beta chains from one sample, sequenced in a study of T-cell reconstitution after alpha-beta-depleted transplantation in children. Preparation of the TCRbeta library involved a method that used unique molecular identifiers. TCRdb re-analysed the PCR reads in MiXCR, keeping a single row per CDR3 protein. Of some 350,000 distinct CDR3 sequences listed, around 15% are singletons. Specimen: PBMCs, mostly from graft donor cells, collected 360 days after TCRalphabeta/CD19-depleted stem cell transplant. These receptors all come from a male patient aged 2 to 10 who had a stem cell transplant for acute lymphoblastic leukemia, so the T cells may come from the graft donor.

This clonotype was seen more than once but under ten times. The rearrangement links TRBV11-2 to TRBJ2-5; TRBD2 matches 9 bases. The V gene end was trimmed by 1 base and the J gene end by 6 bases; junction bases not matched to a gene: 12. The CDR3 length is 17 residues. CDR1 is SGHAT, CDR2 FQNNGV, per germline. The CDR3 nucleotides read TGTGCCAGCAGCTTAGGGGGGGGTAGCGGGAGTGTGAAGACCCAGTACTTC. Amino acids: CASSLGGGSGSVKTQYF.

This clonotype was picked up a small number of times. The chain links TRBV7-3 to TRBJ2-7; D might be TRBD1 or TRBD2, each matching 5 bases. CDR3 length: 15 amino acids. Germline V gives CDR1 SGHTA, CDR2 FQGTGA. Trimming removed 3 bases from V and 3 bases from J, with 15 bases in between. CDR3 residues: CASSLIPGPGYEQYF. DNA of the CDR3: TGTGCCAGCAGCTTGATCCCGGGACCCGGCTACGAGCAGTACTTC. The whole variable domain, filled in from reference TRBV7-3 and TRBJ2-7, reads GAGVSQTPSNKVTEKGKYVELRCDPISGHTALYWYRQSLGQGPEFLIYFQGTGAADDSGLPNDRFFAVRPEGSVSTLKIQRTERGDSAVYLCASSLIPGPGYEQYFGPGTRLTVT.

This clonotype has only a few counts. The chain combines TRBV13 with TRBJ2-3; 12 bases agree with TRBD2. The germline V gene encodes CDR1 PRHDT and CDR2 FYEKMQ (reference sequence). With V trimmed by 3 bases and J by 4 bases, 5 bases remained unmatched. CDR3 length: 16 residues. CDR3 in amino acids: CASSLTSGRRADTQYF. The CDR3 DNA reads TGTGCCAGCAGCTTGACTAGCGGGAGACGCGCAGATACGCAGTATTTT.

This chain's CDR3 is CSAAGTNTGELFF. Written as DNA, the CDR3 is TGCAGCGCAGCGGGAACGAACACCGGGGAGCTGTTTTTT. The chain has TRBV29-1 and TRBJ2-2; 7 bases are a match to TRBD2. With 7 bases clipped from V and 0 bases from J, the junction kept 2 bases outside the gene matches. Per the germline V gene, CDR1 is SQVTM and CDR2 is ANQGSEA. This CDR3 has 13 amino acids.

This chain connects TRBV28 to TRBJ2-2, with D unclear. The CDR3 has 16 residues. The germline V gene has CDR1 MDHEN and CDR2 SYDVKM. Trimming took off 5 bases at V and 0 bases at J, with 13 bases between the two ends. In DNA form, the CDR3 reads TGTGCCAGCAGTCCCCTTGACCCCGCGAACACCGGGGAGCTGTTTTTT. Its protein is CASSPLDPANTGELFF.

This clonotype was picked up a small number of times. This chain joins TRBV28 and TRBJ1-1; D remains ambiguous. Germline CDR1 MDHEN, CDR2 SYDVKM. With 2 bases removed from V and 1 base from J, the gap between germline ends came to 8 bases. CDR3 length: 14 residues. The DNA for the CDR3 is TGTGCCAGCAGTTTAGAGGAAACGAACACTGAAGCTTTCTTT. Translated: CASSLEETNTEAFF.

The rearrangement joins TRBV11-2 to TRBJ2-1; D is unclear. Germline V gene sequence: CDR1 SGHAT, CDR2 FQNNGV. The CDR3 is 15 amino acids. V dropped 3 bases and J dropped 3 bases, with 12 bases sitting between them. In nucleotides, the CDR3 is TGTGCCAGCAGCTTTAACCCGGCCCTCTACAATGAGCAGTTCTTC. Translated, it gives CASSFNPALYNEQFF.

The chain recombines TRBV13 with TRBJ2-7; the D is unclear. V lost 1 base and J lost 5, with 3 bases in between. CDR1 is PRHDT and CDR2 is FYEKMQ in the germline V gene (reference sequence). The CDR3 covers 11 residues. This chain's CDR3 is CASSLDHEQYF. In DNA, the CDR3 is TGTGCCAGCAGCTTAGATCACGAGCAGTACTTC.

This chain connects TRBV20-1 to TRBJ1-5; D gene unclear. This CDR3 contains 15 residues. Trimming shortened V by 6 bases and J by 0 bases, and 15 bases separated the two germline ends. Germline-derived CDR1 and CDR2 are DFQATT and SNEGSKA (reference sequence). CDR3 loop: CSARLERTSNQPQHF. CDR3 nucleotide sequence: TGCAGTGCCAGACTCGAGAGGACTAGCAATCAGCCCCAGCATTTT.

Ten or more counts support this clonotype. The chain recombines TRBV20-1 with TRBJ1-2; the D is unclear. This CDR3 comprises 14 residues. With 6 bases removed from V and 3 bases from J, the gap between germline ends came to 17 bases. Germline V gene lookup returns CDR1 DFQATT and CDR2 SNEGSKA (reference sequence). The CDR3 is CSAEARMPDYGYTF. CDR3 DNA sequence: TGCAGTGCCGAGGCCCGAATGCCCGACTATGGCTACACCTTC.

This chain uses TRBV4-1 with TRBJ2-5; 10 bases agree with TRBD1. Per the germline V gene, CDR1 is MGHRA and CDR2 is YSYEKL. The CDR3 has 18 residues. V shed 2 bases, J shed 1 base, and the junction held 10 bases outside the gene matches. The CDR3 DNA reads as TGCGCCAGCAGCCAACGGACAGGGGGAAAGAGTGGCCAAGAGACCCAGTACTTC. Amino acids: CASSQRTGGKSGQETQYF.

This chain joins TRBV12-3 or TRBV12-4 and TRBJ2-1, with D possibly TRBD2 on 6 matching bases. The CDR3 runs to 15 residues. Trimming removed 3 bases at V and 4 bases at J, with 13 bases between. DNA of the CDR3: TGTGCCAGCAGTTTGATCTCGACTAGGTACAATGAGCAGTTCTTC. It yields the protein CASSLISTRYNEQFF.

The CDR3 DNA sequence: TGCAGCGTCCCAACTAGCGGGACATCAGGGGCCCCCTACGAGCAGTACTTC. Its protein product is CSVPTSGTSGAPYEQYF. The genes are TRBV29-1 and TRBJ2-7; 10 nucleotides match TRBD2. This CDR3 region has 17 residues. In germline, CDR1 is SQVTM, CDR2 ANQGSEA. After removal of 6 bases from V and 2 bases from J, the junction contained 16 bases not matched to a gene.

The chain recombines TRBV6-5 with TRBJ1-1, with D unresolved. The CDR3 spans 14 residues. The ends were cut back, 2 bases at V and 1 base at J, with 8 bases in the middle. CDR1 and CDR2 (germline): MNHEY, SVGAGI. The CDR3 loop reads CASSYTGSNTEAFF. DNA for the CDR3: TGTGCCAGCAGTTACACGGGTTCGAACACTGAAGCTTTCTTT.

V and J are TRBV12-3 or TRBV12-4 and TRBJ2-7; no reliable D call. V dropped 6 bases and J dropped 5 bases, with 23 bases sitting between them. The length of the CDR3 is 16 residues. CDR3 DNA: TGTGCCAGCAGCCGAGACCCTAGGGCCGCAAAGGACGAGCAGTACTTC. It is translated as CASSRDPRAAKDEQYF.

This chain joins TRBV29-1 and TRBJ2-5; 9 bases match TRBD1. The CDR3 has 14 amino acids. Looked up from germline, CDR1 is SQVTM and CDR2 is ANQGSEA. V shed 3 bases and J 5 bases; nucleotides not matched to a gene: 7. The CDR3 loop reads CSVDRGQGWETQYF. Here the CDR3 DNA reads TGCAGCGTTGATCGGGGACAGGGTTGGGAGACCCAGTACTTC.

This clonotype was observed a handful of times. This chain connects TRBV7-2 to TRBJ2-4; D is undetermined. Looked up from germline, CDR1 is SGHTA and CDR2 is FQGNSA. The CDR3 is made up of 15 amino acids. The ends were cut back, 1 base at V and 1 base at J, with 8 bases in the middle. The CDR3 DNA follows: TGTGCCAGCAGCTTAGGCCCGGTGGCCAAAAACATTCAGTACTTC. This translates into CASSLGPVAKNIQYF.

The chain combines TRBV28 with TRBJ2-4; 9 nucleotides line up with TRBD1. With 4 bases clipped from V and 8 bases from J, the junction kept 6 bases outside the gene matches. Looked up from germline, CDR1 is MDHEN and CDR2 is SYDVKM. The CDR3 runs to 14 residues. This CDR3 reads CASSYRGLRDIQYF. In DNA, the CDR3 is TGTGCCAGCAGTTACAGGGGGCTTCGGGACATTCAGTACTTC.

This clonotype was recorded a few times. V and J are TRBV5-1 and TRBJ2-1; tentative D call: TRBD1 (6 bases). The V and J ends lost 4 bases and 8 bases respectively, with 16 bases between them. The CDR3 has 14 amino acids. The germline CDR1 and CDR2 sequences are SGHRS and YFSETQ. The CDR3 is CASSTEQGYDEQFF. Here the CDR3 DNA reads TGCGCCAGCAGCACCGAACAGGGATATGATGAGCAGTTCTTC. Together with reference TRBV5-1 and TRBJ2-1, the CDR3 gives the full variable domain: KAGVTQTPRYLIKTRGQQVTLSCSPISGHRSVSWYQQTPGQGLQFLFEYFSETQRNKGNFPGRFSGRQFSNSRSEMNVSTLELGDSALYLCASSTEQGYDEQFFGPGTRLTVL.

This clonotype was picked up a small number of times. This chain links TRBV29-1 with TRBJ2-4, with unresolved D. V lost 4 bases, J lost 7 bases, and 8 bases lay in between. The CDR3 runs 11 residues. Germline V gene data show CDR1 as SQVTM and CDR2 as ANQGSEA. The CDR3 is CSVGLANIQYF. The CDR3 nucleotides read TGCAGCGTTGGACTCGCGAACATTCAGTACTTC.

The chain combines TRBV4-3 with TRBJ2-6; 9 bases line up with TRBD1. The CDR3 is 18 residues long. The V gene's germline CDR1 is LGHNA and CDR2 YSLEER. J gave up 0 bases and V 1 base, and 4 bases lay outside the gene matches. The CDR3 reads CASSQVWTGASGANVLTF. CDR3 DNA sequence: TGCGCCAGCAGCCAAGTATGGACAGGGGCCTCTGGGGCCAACGTCCTGACTTTC.

This clonotype has ten or more counts. The J gene is TRBJ2-5, the V gene TRBV12-3 or TRBV12-4; 8 nucleotides match TRBD2. V lost 3 bases, J lost 2 bases, and 8 bases stayed unmatched. CDR3 length equals 16 residues. The DNA for the CDR3 is TGTGCCAGCAGTTTGGGTAGCGGGATAGGGCAAGAGACCCAGTACTTC. It is translated as CASSLGSGIGQETQYF.

This clonotype was seen only a few times. CDR3 region: CASSLEAGAQYF. In nucleotides, the CDR3 is TGTGCCAGCAGTTTAGAGGCTGGGGCCCAGTACTTC. The chain links TRBV12-3 or TRBV12-4 to TRBJ2-5; D unclear. Between the trimmed V and J ends, which lost 1 base and 9 bases, there was a span of 9 bases. This CDR3 contains 12 residues.

This clonotype was counted only a few times. The chain employs TRBV25-1 and TRBJ2-5; TRBD1 matches 9 bases. Germline V CDR1 and CDR2: MGHDK, SYGVNS. The J segment lost 7 bases and the V segment lost 2 bases, leaving 8 bases of the junction unmatched. This CDR3 has 15 residues. This chain's CDR3 is CASSEVRGQGGTQYF. The CDR3 DNA sequence: TGTGCCAGCAGTGAAGTTCGGGGACAGGGCGGGACCCAGTACTTC.

This clonotype has just a few counts. The chain joins TRBV12-3 or TRBV12-4 to TRBJ2-1, with D possibly called TRBD1 or TRBD2 (6 bases each). The CDR3 is 15 amino acids. Trimming took off 7 bases at V and 5 bases at J, with 18 bases between the two ends. In DNA form, the CDR3 reads TGTGCCAGCACCCGTCGGGGGCCCTGGGACAATGAGCAGTTCTTC. Its translation: CASTRRGPWDNEQFF.

The chain recombines TRBV9 with TRBJ1-2; D gene uncertain. V was pared by 2 bases and J by 8 bases, with 13 bases between. CDR3 size: 13 residues. The germline CDR1 and CDR2 sequences are SGDLS and YYNGEE. CDR3 DNA: TGTGCCAGCAGCGTTCTAGACGGGGAGGGCTACACCTTC. The encoded protein is CASSVLDGEGYTF.

The sample holds one count of this clonotype. This chain joins TRBV25-1 and TRBJ2-3, with a weak D call TRBD2 (5 bases). The V end lost 5 bases, the J end lost 4 bases, and 13 bases lay between the germline ends. CDR3 length equals 14 residues. Per the germline V gene, CDR1 is MGHDK and CDR2 is SYGVNS. The CDR3 coding sequence is TGTGCCAGCAGTTTCTTTGGAGGCCCAGATACGCAGTATTTT. Translating it yields CASSFFGGPDTQYF.

This clonotype was detected only a few times. V usage is TRBV28 and J usage is TRBJ1-5; 10 bases align to TRBD1. The CDR3 is 14 amino acids. With 7 bases clipped from V and 5 bases from J, the junction kept 5 bases outside the gene matches. CDR1 and CDR2 (germline): MDHEN, SYDVKM. The CDR3 DNA reads TGTGCCAGCATAGGACAGGGGGATCATCAGCCCCAGCATTTT. Protein: CASIGQGDHQPQHF.

The chain has TRBV4-3 and TRBJ1-2; TRBD1 agrees at 8 bases. Germline V CDR1 and CDR2: LGHNA, YSLEER. With V trimmed by 4 bases and J by 4 bases, 5 bases remained unmatched. CDR3 length equals 14 residues. The CDR3 loop reads CASSPTDRGYGYTF. The CDR3 DNA reads TGCGCCAGCAGCCCAACTGACAGGGGCTATGGCTACACCTTC.

The rearrangement uses TRBV3-1 and TRBJ2-5; possibly TRBD1 or TRBD2 for D (7 bases each). V shed 4 bases and J shed 2 bases, with 29 bases lying between them. From germline, CDR1 is LGHDT and CDR2 YNNKEL (reference sequence). The CDR3 has 20 amino acids. CDR3 sequence: CASSLIQPLAIQGGQETQYF. DNA of the CDR3: TGTGCCAGCAGCCTCATACAGCCTCTAGCTATCCAGGGGGGGCAAGAGACCCAGTACTTC.